This is a list of T cell receptor beta chains from one sample in a study of blood T cell repertoires in COVID-19. Some clones are missing from TCRdb's copy, which holds only in-frame ones; the method was immunoSEQ multiplex PCR. This table has about 380,000 clones, about 89% appearing once. Sequenced sample: PBMCs or T cells enriched from blood (not recorded which). These receptors were collected from a man aged 30 to 45 who had recovered from COVID-19. Both conserved end residues are part of each CDR3. Each record gives: J gene, V gene, clone size, D gene, CDR3 protein, CDR3 DNA. The D gene is left open where the match is weak. The size of a clone is reported for some rows only, either as once, few or many, or as a class for expanded clones.

TRBJ1-5,TRBV2,-,-,CASSTTAVNQPQHF,TGTGCCAGCAGTACGACAGCCGTGAATCAGCCCCAGCATTTT
TRBJ2-1,TRBV7-2,-,TRBD2,CASSGRSWRGGNEQFF,TGTGCCAGCAGCGGCCGCTCGTGGCGGGGGGGTAATGAGCAGTTCTTC
TRBJ1-2,TRBV7-3,-,-,CASSLDSYYGYTF,TGTGCCAGCAGCTTAGACAGCTACTATGGCTACACCTTC
TRBJ1-6,TRBV7-2,-,-,CASSLSEGSSPLHF,TGTGCCAGCAGCTTATCGGAGGGGAGTTCACCCCTCCACTTT
TRBJ1-2,TRBV29-1,-,TRBD1,CSVQGALGYTF,TGCAGCGTTCAGGGGGCGCTTGGCTACACCTTC
TRBJ1-2,TRBV5-1,-,TRBD1,CASSLAPGTGVYTF,TGCGCCAGCAGCTTGGCCCCCGGGACAGGGGTCTACACCTTC
TRBJ1-1,TRBV12-3/TRBV12-4,-,-,CASSRQNTEAFF,TGTGCCAGCAGTAGACAGAACACTGAAGCTTTCTTT
TRBJ1-1,TRBV6-2/TRBV6-3,-,-,CASSYGAGTEAFF,TGTGCCAGCAGTTACGGGGCCGGGACAGAAGCTTTCTTT
TRBJ2-7,TRBV6-1,-,TRBD2,CASSEGEGSYEQYF,TGTGCCAGCAGTGAAGGGGAGGGCTCCTACGAGCAGTACTTC
TRBJ2-7,TRBV7-8,-,-,CASSLSSGFTYEQYF,TGTGCCAGCAGCTTGTCCAGCGGGTTCACCTACGAGCAGTACTTC
TRBJ2-5,TRBV5-5,-,-,CASSLLEQETQYF,TGTGCCAGCAGCTTGTTGGAGCAAGAGACCCAGTACTTC
TRBJ1-2,TRBV5-1,-,-,CASSLSGDVYGYTF,TGCGCCAGCAGCCTGTCGGGGGACGTCTATGGCTACACCTTC
TRBJ1-6,TRBV7-9,-,-,CASQGENSPLHF,TGTGCCAGCCAGGGTGAGAATTCACCCCTCCACTTT
TRBJ1-6,TRBV28,-,TRBD1,CASSSAGTGYNSPLHF,TGTGCCAGCAGTTCTGCCGGGACAGGGTATAATTCACCCCTCCACTTT
TRBJ1-6,TRBV27,-,TRBD1,CASSLSRQGDNSPLHF,TGTGCCAGCAGTTTATCGCGACAGGGGGATAATTCACCCCTCCACTTT
TRBJ1-5,TRBV9,-,-,CASSAQGFANQPQHF,TGTGCCAGCAGCGCCCAGGGTTTTGCCAATCAGCCCCAGCATTTT
TRBJ2-3,TRBV19,-,-,CASSRGSLADTQYF,TGTGCCAGTAGTCGGGGATCTCTCGCAGATACGCAGTATTTT
TRBJ2-7,TRBV12-5,-,-,CASGLEGIHEQYF,TGTGCTAGTGGTTTGGAGGGGATCCACGAGCAGTACTTC
TRBJ2-2,TRBV7-9,-,TRBD1,CASSSPSTGGAGELFF,TGTGCCAGCAGCTCCCCCTCGACAGGGGGGGCCGGGGAGCTGTTTTTT
TRBJ1-1,TRBV25-1,few,-,CASSDRTAEAFF,TGTGCCAGCAGTGATCGGACAGCTGAAGCTTTCTTT
TRBJ1-2,TRBV7-9,-,TRBD1,CASSWDSNYGYTF,TGTGCCAGCAGCTGGGACAGTAACTATGGCTACACCTTC
TRBJ1-1,TRBV27,-,-,CASSWGGSSAEAFF,TGTGCCAGCAGTTGGGGGGGGTCCTCAGCTGAAGCTTTCTTT
TRBJ1-1,TRBV10-1,-,-,CASSESSGFTEAFF,TGCGCCAGCAGTGAGTCATCAGGTTTCACCGAAGCTTTCTTT
TRBJ2-2,TRBV5-1,-,TRBD2,CASSSTSARNTGELFF,TGCGCCAGCAGCTCGACTAGCGCTAGGAACACCGGGGAGCTGTTTTTT
TRBJ1-6,TRBV2,-,TRBD1,CASRAGTVNSPLHF,TGTGCCAGCAGGGCCGGGACAGTTAATTCACCCCTCCACTTT
TRBJ2-4,TRBV4-1,once,TRBD1,CASSQDRGTGIAKNIQYF,TGCGCCAGCAGCCAAGATCGGGGGACAGGGATAGCCAAAAACATTCAGTACTTC
TRBJ2-3,TRBV11-3,-,-,CASSLGNGLSDTQYF,TGTGCCAGCAGCTTAGGAAACGGACTATCCGATACGCAGTATTTT
TRBJ2-5,TRBV6-1,-,-,CASSEWWGTQETQYF,TGTGCCAGCAGTGAATGGTGGGGCACACAAGAGACCCAGTACTTC
TRBJ2-5,TRBV24-1,-,-,CATSSPREGKETQYF,TGTGCCACCAGCTCACCCCGGGAAGGAAAAGAGACCCAGTACTTC
TRBJ1-5,TRBV12-3/TRBV12-4,-,-,CASRVGNQPQHF,TGTGCCAGCCGGGTGGGCAATCAGCCCCAGCATTTT
TRBJ2-2,TRBV19,-,TRBD2,CASSIWSGGNTGELFF,TGTGCCAGTAGTATTTGGAGCGGGGGGAACACCGGGGAGCTGTTTTTT
TRBJ1-4,TRBV3-1/TRBV3-2,-,TRBD1,CASSLKTGSGKLFF,TGTGCCAGCAGCCTAAAGACAGGGAGCGGAAAACTGTTTTTT
TRBJ1-6,TRBV5-6,-,-,CASSLDPDPNSPLHF,TGTGCCAGCAGCTTGGATCCAGATCCAAATTCACCCCTCCACTTT
TRBJ1-4,TRBV19,-,-,CASSLRGGHMDEKLFF,TGTGCCAGTAGTCTGAGGGGAGGGCATATGGATGAAAAACTGTTTTTT
TRBJ1-4,TRBV6-1,-,-,CASSEVGGDREKLFF,TGTGCCAGCAGTGAAGTAGGAGGGGATAGGGAAAAACTGTTTTTT
TRBJ1-2,TRBV6-5,-,TRBD1,CASTLGTGYGYTF,TGTGCCAGCACCCTCGGGACAGGCTATGGCTACACCTTC
TRBJ1-4,TRBV3-1/TRBV3-2,-,TRBD1,CASSQGTGGNEKLFF,TGTGCCAGCAGCCAAGGGACAGGGGGTAATGAAAAACTGTTTTTT
TRBJ1-6,TRBV4-1,-,TRBD1,CASSAITGVSPLHF,TGCGCCAGCAGCGCCATAACAGGGGTTTCACCCCTCCACTTT
TRBJ1-1,TRBV11-2,-,TRBD1,CASSSPTGGDTEAFF,TGTGCCAGCAGCTCGCCGACAGGGGGGGACACTGAAGCTTTCTTT
TRBJ2-1,TRBV29-1,-,TRBD2,CSVALAGAVVAYNEQFF,TGCAGCGTCGCTCTAGCGGGGGCTGTTGTTGCCTACAATGAGCAGTTCTTC
TRBJ1-3,TRBV6-1,-,TRBD1,CASSEIGDRANTIYF,TGTGCCAGCAGTGAAATCGGGGACAGGGCAAACACCATATATTTT
TRBJ2-7,TRBV12-2,-,-,CASRLVKSSVSEQYF,TGTGCAAGTCGCTTAGTAAAATCCAGCGTCAGCGAGCAGTACTTC
TRBJ2-7,TRBV7-3,-,TRBD1,CASRLTGTEYDEQYF,TGTGCCAGCAGATTAACCGGGACAGAATACGACGAGCAGTACTTC
TRBJ1-2,TRBV9,-,-,CASWSNYGYTF,TGTGCCAGCTGGAGTAACTATGGCTACACCTTC
TRBJ1-5,TRBV7-2,-,-,CASSLQVPQPQHF,TGTGCCAGCAGCTTACAGGTCCCTCAGCCCCAGCATTTT
TRBJ1-2,TRBV12-3/TRBV12-4,-,-,CASTRGQGGYTF,TGTGCCAGCACGAGGGGTCAGGGGGGCTACACCTTC
TRBJ1-6,TRBV6-6,-,-,CASRGGGVYNSPLHF,TGTGCCAGTCGAGGCGGCGGAGTATATAATTCACCCCTCCACTTT
TRBJ1-2,TRBV30,-,-,CAWSVFGGDGYTF,TGTGCCTGGAGTGTTTTTGGAGGCGATGGCTACACCTTC
TRBJ1-1,TRBV10-3,-,TRBD1,CAISGAQGAEAFF,TGTGCCATCAGTGGGGCTCAGGGGGCTGAAGCTTTCTTT
TRBJ1-5,TRBV19,few,-,CASSPSGLSNQPQHF,TGTGCCAGTAGTCCGTCAGGGCTAAGCAATCAGCCCCAGCATTTT
TRBJ2-5,TRBV19,once,-,CASSAQRPSETQYF,TGTGCCAGTAGTGCCCAGCGTCCCAGCGAGACCCAGTACTTC
TRBJ1-4,TRBV7-2,-,-,CASSSSGSGNEKLFF,TGTGCCAGCAGCTCCTCCGGTTCAGGAAATGAAAAACTGTTTTTT
TRBJ1-5,TRBV3-1/TRBV3-2,-,TRBD1,CASSQDIGTVKNQPQHF,TGTGCCAGCAGCCAAGATATAGGGACAGTTAAGAATCAGCCCCAGCATTTT